Described below is a single T cell receptor (beta chain) sequence and its context. Its antigen is unidentified. With 60 Vbeta and 13 Jbeta primers, the PCR was carried out. The table came from immunoSEQ multiplex PCR; TCRdb's copy has only in-frame clones and leaves some out. The sample has 150,000 to 200,000 clones, around 87% seen once; the top ten hold approximately 1.7%. The source of the sample is a study of cytomegalovirus exposure and HLA in healthy donors. Study-level findings and limits: 150 or so TCR beta chains were listed as cytomegalovirus-associated.

The donors comprised healthy bone marrow donors. This clonotype originated in a woman in her late teens or twenties in good health and CMV-seronegative. The sequenced sample was PBMCs.

The CDR3 sequence: CASSPSDGGPQHF. CDR3 DNA sequence: TGTGCCAGCTCACCGTCGGACGGAGGGCCCCAGCATTTT. This chain uses TRBV18 with TRBJ1-5, with D unclear. This CDR3 contains 13 residues. Trimming cost V 3 bases and J 9 bases, with 12 bases left between them. Germline values: CDR1 KGHSH, CDR2 LQKENI.